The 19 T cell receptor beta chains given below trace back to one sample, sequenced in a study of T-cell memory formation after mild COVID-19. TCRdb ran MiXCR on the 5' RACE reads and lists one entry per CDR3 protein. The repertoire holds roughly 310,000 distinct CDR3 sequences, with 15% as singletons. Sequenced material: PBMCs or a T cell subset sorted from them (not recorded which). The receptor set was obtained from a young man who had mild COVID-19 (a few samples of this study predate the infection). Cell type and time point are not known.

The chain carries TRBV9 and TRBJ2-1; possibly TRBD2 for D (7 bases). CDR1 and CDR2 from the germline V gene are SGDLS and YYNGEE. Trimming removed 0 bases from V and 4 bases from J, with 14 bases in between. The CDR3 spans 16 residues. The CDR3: CASSVVSGGLYNEQFF. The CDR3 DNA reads TGTGCCAGCAGCGTAGTTTCCGGGGGGCTTTACAATGAGCAGTTCTTC.

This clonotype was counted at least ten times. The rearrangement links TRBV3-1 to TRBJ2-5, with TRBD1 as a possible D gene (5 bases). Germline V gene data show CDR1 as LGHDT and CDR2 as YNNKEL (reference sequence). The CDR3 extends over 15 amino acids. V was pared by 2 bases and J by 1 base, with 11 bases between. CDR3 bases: TGTGCCAGCAGCCAATTCACGACAGCCCAAGAGACCCAGTACTTC. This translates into CASSQFTTAQETQYF.

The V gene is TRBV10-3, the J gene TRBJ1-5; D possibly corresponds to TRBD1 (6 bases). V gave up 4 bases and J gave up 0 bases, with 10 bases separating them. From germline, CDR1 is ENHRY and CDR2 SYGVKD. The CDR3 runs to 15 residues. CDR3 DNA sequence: TGTGCCATCAGTGCGGGGGCCGATAGCAATCAGCCCCAGCATTTT. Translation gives CAISAGADSNQPQHF.

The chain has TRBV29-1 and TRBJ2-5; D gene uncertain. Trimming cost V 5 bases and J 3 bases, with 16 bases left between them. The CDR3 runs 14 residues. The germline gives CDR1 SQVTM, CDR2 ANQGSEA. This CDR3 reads CSVTRTEPEETQYF. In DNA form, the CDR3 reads TGCAGCGTTACCCGGACGGAGCCTGAAGAGACCCAGTACTTC.

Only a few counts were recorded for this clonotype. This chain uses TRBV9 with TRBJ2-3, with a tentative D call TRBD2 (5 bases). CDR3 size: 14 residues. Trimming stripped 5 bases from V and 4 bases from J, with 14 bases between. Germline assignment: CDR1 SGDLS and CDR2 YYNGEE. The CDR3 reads CASRRAAGADTQYF. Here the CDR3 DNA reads TGTGCCAGCAGGAGAGCGGCCGGGGCAGATACGCAGTATTTT.

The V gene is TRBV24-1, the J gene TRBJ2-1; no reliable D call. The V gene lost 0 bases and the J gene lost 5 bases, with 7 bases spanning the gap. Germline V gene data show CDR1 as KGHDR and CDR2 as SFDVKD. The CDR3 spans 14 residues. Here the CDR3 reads CATSDLPANNEQFF. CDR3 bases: TGTGCCACCAGTGATTTGCCGGCCAACAATGAGCAGTTCTTC.

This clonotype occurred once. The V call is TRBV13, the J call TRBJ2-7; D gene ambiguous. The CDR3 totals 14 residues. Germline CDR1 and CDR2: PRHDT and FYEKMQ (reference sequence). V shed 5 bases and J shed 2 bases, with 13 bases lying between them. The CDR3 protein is CASSLRASAYEQYF. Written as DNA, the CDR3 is TGTGCCAGCAGCCTTCGGGCAAGCGCCTACGAGCAGTACTTC.

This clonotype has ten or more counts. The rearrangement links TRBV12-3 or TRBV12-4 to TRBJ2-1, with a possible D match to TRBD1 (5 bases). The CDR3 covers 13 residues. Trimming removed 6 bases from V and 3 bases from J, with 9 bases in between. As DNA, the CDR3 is TGTGCCAGCAGCTGGGGCCGCTACAATGAGCAGTTCTTC. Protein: CASSWGRYNEQFF.

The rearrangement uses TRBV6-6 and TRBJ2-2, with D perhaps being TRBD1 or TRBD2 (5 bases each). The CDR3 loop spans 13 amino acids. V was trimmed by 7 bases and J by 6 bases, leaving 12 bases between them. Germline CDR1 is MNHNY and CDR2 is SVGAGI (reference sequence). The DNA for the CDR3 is TGTGCCAGCATGGGGGTGTTACCCGGGGAGCTGTTTTTT. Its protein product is CASMGVLPGELFF.

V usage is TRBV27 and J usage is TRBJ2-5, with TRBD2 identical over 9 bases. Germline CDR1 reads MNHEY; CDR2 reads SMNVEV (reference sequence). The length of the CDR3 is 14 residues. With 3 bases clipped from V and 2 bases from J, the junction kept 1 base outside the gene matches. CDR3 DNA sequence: TGTGCCAGCAGTTTTCTAGCGGGGCAAGAGACCCAGTACTTC. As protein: CASSFLAGQETQYF.

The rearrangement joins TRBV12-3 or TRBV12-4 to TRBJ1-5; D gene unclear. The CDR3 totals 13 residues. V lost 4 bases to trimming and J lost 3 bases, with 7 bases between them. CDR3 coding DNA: TGTGCCAGCAGTTACGGGTACAATCAGCCCCAGCATTTT. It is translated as CASSYGYNQPQHF.

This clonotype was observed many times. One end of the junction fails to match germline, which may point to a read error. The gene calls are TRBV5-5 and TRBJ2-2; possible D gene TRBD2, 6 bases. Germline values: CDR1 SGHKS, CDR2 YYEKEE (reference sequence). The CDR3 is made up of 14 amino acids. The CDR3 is CASSLGTNTGELFF. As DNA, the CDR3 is TGCGCCAGCAGCTTAGGGACTAACACCGGGGAGCTGTTTTTT.

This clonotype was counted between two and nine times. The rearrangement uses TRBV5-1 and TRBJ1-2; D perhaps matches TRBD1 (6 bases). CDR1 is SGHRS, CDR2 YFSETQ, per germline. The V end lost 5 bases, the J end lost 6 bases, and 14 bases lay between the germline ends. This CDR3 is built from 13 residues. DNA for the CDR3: TGCGCCAGCAGTACCGGACAGTTCAATGGCTACACCTTC. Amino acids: CASSTGQFNGYTF. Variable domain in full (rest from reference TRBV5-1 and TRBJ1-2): KAGVTQTPRYLIKTRGQQVTLSCSPISGHRSVSWYQQTPGQGLQFLFEYFSETQRNKGNFPGRFSGRQFSNSRSEMNVSTLELGDSALYLCASSTGQFNGYTFGSGTRLTVV.

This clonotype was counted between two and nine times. The DNA for the CDR3 is TGTGCCAGCAGCTTAGCGGGGGAGACCTACGAGCAGTACTTC. It encodes CASSLAGETYEQYF. The rearrangement links TRBV7-2 to TRBJ2-7; D possibly matches TRBD1 or TRBD2 (5 bases each). V was shortened by 0 bases and J by 2 bases, with 8 bases between the two germline ends. Germline V gene data show CDR1 as SGHTA and CDR2 as FQGNSA. The CDR3 totals 14 residues.

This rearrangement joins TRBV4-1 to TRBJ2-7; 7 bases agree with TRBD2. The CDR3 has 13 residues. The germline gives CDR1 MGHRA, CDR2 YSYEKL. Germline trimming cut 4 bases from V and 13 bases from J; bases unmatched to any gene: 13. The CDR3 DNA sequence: TGCGCCAGCAGCCCTAGTACTAGCGCCCGATCCTACTTC. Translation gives CASSPSTSARSYF.

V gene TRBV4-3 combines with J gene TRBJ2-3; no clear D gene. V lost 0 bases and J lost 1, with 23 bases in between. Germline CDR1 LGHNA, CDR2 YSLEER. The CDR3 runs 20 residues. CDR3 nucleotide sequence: TGCGCCAGCAGCCAAGACCACCCTGGTCGCGGTGGGGTCGGCACAGATACGCAGTATTTT. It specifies CASSQDHPGRGGVGTDTQYF.

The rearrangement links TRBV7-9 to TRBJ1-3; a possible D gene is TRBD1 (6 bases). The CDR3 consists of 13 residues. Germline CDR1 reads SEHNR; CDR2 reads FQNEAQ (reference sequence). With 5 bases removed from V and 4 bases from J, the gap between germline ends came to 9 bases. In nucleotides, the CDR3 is TGTGCCAGCAGCCAGGGGACAGGAAACACCATATATTTT. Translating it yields CASSQGTGNTIYF.

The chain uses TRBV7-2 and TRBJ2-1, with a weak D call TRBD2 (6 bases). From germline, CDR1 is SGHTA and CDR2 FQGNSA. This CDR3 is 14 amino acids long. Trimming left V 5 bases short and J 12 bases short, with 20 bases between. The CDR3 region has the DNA TGTGCCAGCAGCCCCAGCCGGGGGTCCCTCTCGCAGTTCTTC. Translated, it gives CASSPSRGSLSQFF.

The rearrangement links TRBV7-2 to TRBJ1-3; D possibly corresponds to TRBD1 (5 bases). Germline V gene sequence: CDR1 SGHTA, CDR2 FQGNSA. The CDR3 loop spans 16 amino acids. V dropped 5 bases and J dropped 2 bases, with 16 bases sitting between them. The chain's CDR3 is CASSPYRGTAGNTIYF. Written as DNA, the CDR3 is TGTGCCAGCAGCCCCTATCGGGGGACGGCTGGAAACACCATATATTTT.